This T cell receptor beta chain came from a study of Graves' ophthalmopathy and Graves' hyperthyroidism. The authors amplified TCR beta CDR3 regions from RNA transcripts. First-round RT-PCR used HTBI primers; second-round multiplex PCR followed. TCRdb processed the multiplex PCR reads anew with MiXCR; each CDR3 protein has one entry. The repertoire holds 450,000 or so distinct CDR3 sequences, with 14% as singletons. This clonotype was seen repeatedly, ten times or more. The CDR3 extends over 14 amino acids. V lost 1 base, J lost 3 bases, and 9 bases lay in between. V and J are TRBV12-3 or TRBV12-4 and TRBJ1-2; D uncertain. The specimen was blood. This sequence was found in a woman aged 25-40 years with Graves' ophthalmopathy. DNA for the CDR3: TGTGCCAGCAGTTTAGGTCTAGTCTACTATGGCTACACCTTC. Translated: CASSLGLVYYGYTF.